The clone carrying this T cell receptor beta chain was detected only a few times. Its specificity is unknown. The CDR3 consists of 14 residues. From germline, CDR1 is SGHTA and CDR2 FQGNSA. V lost 6 bases to trimming and J lost 6 bases; unmatched junction nucleotides: 8. Individual cDNA molecules each received unique molecular identifiers attached to them. TCRdb reprocessed the 5' RACE reads with MiXCR, giving one entry per CDR3 protein. The table lists tens of thousands of distinct CDR3 sequences, about 12% of them singletons. These data come from a study of early T cells in non-severe SARS-CoV-2 infection. The wider study: The chains were unpaired, and the sequenced material was bulk RNA from unsorted whole blood. Study-wide results and caveats: CD4 and private specificities were missed by VDJdb matching, which favored anti-spike CD8 responses.

The receptor was isolated from an adult who was a healthcare worker with PCR-confirmed SARS-CoV-2 infection or an uninfected control (not recorded which). V is TRBV7-2 and J is TRBJ1-1; 9 nucleotides agree with TRBD1. This specimen consisted of whole blood, obtained at baseline. DNA for the CDR3: TGTGCCAGCAGTCATAGGGACAGGGCGGCTGAAGCTTTCTTT. Amino acid sequence: CASSHRDRAAEAFF.